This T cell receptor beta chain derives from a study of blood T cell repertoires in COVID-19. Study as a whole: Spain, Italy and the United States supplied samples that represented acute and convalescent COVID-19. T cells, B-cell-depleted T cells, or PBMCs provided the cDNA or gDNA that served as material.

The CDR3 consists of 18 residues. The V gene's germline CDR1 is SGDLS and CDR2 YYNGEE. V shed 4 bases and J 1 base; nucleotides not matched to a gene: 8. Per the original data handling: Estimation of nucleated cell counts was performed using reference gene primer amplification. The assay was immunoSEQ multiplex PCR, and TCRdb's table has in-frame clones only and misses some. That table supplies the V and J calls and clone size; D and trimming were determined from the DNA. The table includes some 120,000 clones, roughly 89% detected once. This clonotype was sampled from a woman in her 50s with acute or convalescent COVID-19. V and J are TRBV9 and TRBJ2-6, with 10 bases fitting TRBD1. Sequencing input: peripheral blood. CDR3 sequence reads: CASSYRDRGLSGANVLTF. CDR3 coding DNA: TGTGCCAGCAGCTACCGGGACAGGGGCCTTTCTGGGGCCAACGTCCTGACTTTC. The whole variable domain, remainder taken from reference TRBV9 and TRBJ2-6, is DSGVTQTPKHLITATGQRVTLRCSPRSGDLSVYWYQQSLDQGLQFLIQYYNGEERAKGNILERFSAQQFPDLHSELNLSSLELGDSALYFCASSYRDRGLSGANVLTFGAGSRLTVL.